This passage covers 14 T cell receptor beta chains from one sample sequenced in a study of T cell repertoires in cytomegalovirus infection (dated by TCRdb to the late 2010s). Sequenced on an Illumina HiSeq 1500. TCRdb redid the processing of the public reads, applying fastp at Q25 and MiXCR, and retained in-frame beta chains. Each CDR3 protein gets just one entry, which takes the most common genes and DNA from the rows behind it. This sample holds around 170,000 distinct CDR3 sequences; approximately 17% were observed only once. Roughly a sixth of the sample is taken by the ten largest. Sequenced input: CD8+ T cells from PBMCs. These receptors originate from a human donor in good health (CMV status not recorded). Some clones in this sample may be carry-over from other donors' samples.

This clonotype was seen a few times. V gene TRBV7-9 combines with J gene TRBJ2-1, with D maybe TRBD1 (5 bases). Trimming removed 3 bases from V and 4 bases from J, with 16 bases in between. CDR3 size: 16 residues. Germline CDR1 and CDR2: SEHNR and FQNEAQ (reference sequence). Here the CDR3 reads CASSFSREPGYNEQFF. For the CDR3, the DNA is TGTGCCAGCAGCTTTTCCCGCGAGCCAGGGTACAATGAGCAGTTCTTC.

In this sample, this clonotype turned up a few times. V gene TRBV2 combines with J gene TRBJ2-3; D might be TRBD2 (5 bases). The V and J ends lost 7 bases and 7 bases respectively, with 18 bases between them. CDR1 is SNHLY and CDR2 is FYNNEI in the germline V gene. The CDR3 loop spans 14 amino acids. The CDR3 is CASNNPEGRNTQYF. The DNA for the CDR3 is TGTGCCAGCAACAATCCTGAGGGCCGGAATACGCAGTATTTT.

This clonotype showed up just a few times. This chain connects TRBV10-2 to TRBJ2-5; 11 bases map to TRBD2. The CDR3 consists of 15 residues. Germline CDR1 WSHSY, CDR2 SAAADI. With 5 bases clipped from V and 2 bases from J, the junction kept 4 bases outside the gene matches. Written as DNA, the CDR3 is TGCGCCAGCAGTACTAGCGGGAGTGAGCAAGAGACCCAGTACTTC. Protein: CASSTSGSEQETQYF.

The chain has TRBV6-2 or TRBV6-3 and TRBJ2-7, with D perhaps being TRBD1 or TRBD2 (5 bases each). Germline loops: CDR1 MNHEY, CDR2 SVGEGT. The CDR3 loop spans 15 amino acids. The V and J ends lost 7 bases and 1 base respectively, with 17 bases between them. The DNA for the CDR3 is TGTGCCAGCACCTTCAGGGTGAGGGGATCCTACGAGCAGTACTTC. Amino acid sequence: CASTFRVRGSYEQYF.

A few counts support this clonotype. The CDR3 here is CASSEGVPNTGELFF. CDR3 sequence (DNA): TGTGCCAGCAGTGAGGGGGTTCCGAACACCGGGGAGCTGTTTTTT. The chain combines TRBV12-3 or TRBV12-4 with TRBJ2-2; possible D gene TRBD1, 6 bases. V was clipped by 5 bases and J by 0 bases, with 10 bases between them. The CDR3 length is 15 residues.

The table lists this clonotype with a few counts. V gene TRBV7-9 combines with J gene TRBJ2-5; possible D gene TRBD1, 6 bases. The V gene's germline CDR1 is SEHNR and CDR2 FQNEAQ (reference sequence). Trimming removed 5 bases from V and 4 bases from J, with 11 bases in between. There are 13 residues in the CDR3. The CDR3 is CASSLTGIETQYF. As DNA, the CDR3 is TGTGCCAGCAGCCTTACAGGGATAGAGACCCAGTACTTC.

This clonotype occurred many times. The chain is built from TRBV20-1 and TRBJ2-7; TRBD1 aligns across 7 bases. The V gene's germline CDR1 is DFQATT and CDR2 SNEGSKA (reference sequence). CDR3 size: 13 residues. Trimming took 6 bases from V and 0 from J; bases not matched to a gene: 5. The CDR3 nucleotides read TGCAGTGCCCGGACAGGCAGCTCCTACGAGCAGTACTTC. Its translation: CSARTGSSYEQYF.

This clonotype appeared a few times. The rearrangement joins TRBV7-9 to TRBJ2-3; possible D gene TRBD2, 6 bases. The CDR3 totals 15 residues. Trimming stripped 5 bases from V and 4 bases from J, with 16 bases between. The germline gives CDR1 SEHNR, CDR2 FQNEAQ (reference sequence). CDR3 in DNA: TGTGCCAGCAGCACTCGGGACGGGAGCGCAGATACGCAGTATTTT. Amino acid sequence: CASSTRDGSADTQYF.

The CDR3 region is CASSLEARDYNEQFF. The CDR3 DNA follows: TGTGCCAGCAGTTTGGAGGCTAGAGACTACAATGAGCAGTTCTTC. The genes are TRBV28 and TRBJ2-1, with a weak D call TRBD2 (5 bases). Per germline, CDR1 MDHEN and CDR2 SYDVKM. Trimming stripped 3 bases from V and 3 bases from J, with 12 bases between. CDR3 length: 15 amino acids.

The rearrangement uses TRBV12-3 or TRBV12-4 and TRBJ2-1, with D unresolved. The CDR3 is made up of 16 amino acids. V was pared by 0 bases and J by 4 bases, with 13 bases between. This CDR3 is CASSLALGSLYNEQFF. CDR3 DNA sequence: TGTGCCAGCAGTTTAGCGCTTGGCTCCCTATACAATGAGCAGTTCTTC.

This clonotype was picked up a small number of times. The chain employs TRBV7-8 and TRBJ2-1; maybe TRBD2 (6 bases). This CDR3 has 15 residues. The germline V gene encodes CDR1 SGHVS and CDR2 FQNEAQ. The V end lost 1 base, the J end lost 4 bases, and 11 bases lay between the germline ends. CDR3 nucleotide sequence: TGTGCCAGCAGCTTAGACCGGAGGGGTTACAATGAGCAGTTCTTC. It translates to CASSLDRRGYNEQFF.

The V gene is TRBV28, the J gene TRBJ2-5; 8 positions agree with TRBD1. Unmatched junction bases numbered 14, after V lost 4 bases and J lost 1 base. The V gene's germline CDR1 is MDHEN and CDR2 SYDVKM. The CDR3 spans 18 residues. In DNA form, the CDR3 reads TGTGCCAGCAGTTGGCCCAAAGACAGGGGAGGATTCCAAGAGACCCAGTACTTC. Its translation: CASSWPKDRGGFQETQYF.

Many counts were recorded for this clonotype. The V call is TRBV4-3, the J call TRBJ2-1; D gene unclear. The CDR3 is 14 amino acids. Looked up from germline, CDR1 is LGHNA and CDR2 is YSLEER. Trimming took off 0 bases at V and 8 bases at J, with 11 bases between the two ends. The CDR3 here is CASSQDIATDEQFF. The CDR3 DNA follows: TGCGCCAGCAGCCAAGATATCGCTACTGATGAGCAGTTCTTC.

This clonotype turned up a few times. The chain combines TRBV28 with TRBJ2-7; D unresolved. This CDR3 spans 12 amino acids. Trimming removed 2 bases at V and 4 bases at J, with 6 bases between. Germline CDR1 and CDR2: MDHEN and SYDVKM. The CDR3 reads CASSLTRYEQYF. The CDR3 DNA reads TGTGCCAGCAGTTTAACCCGTTACGAGCAGTACTTC.